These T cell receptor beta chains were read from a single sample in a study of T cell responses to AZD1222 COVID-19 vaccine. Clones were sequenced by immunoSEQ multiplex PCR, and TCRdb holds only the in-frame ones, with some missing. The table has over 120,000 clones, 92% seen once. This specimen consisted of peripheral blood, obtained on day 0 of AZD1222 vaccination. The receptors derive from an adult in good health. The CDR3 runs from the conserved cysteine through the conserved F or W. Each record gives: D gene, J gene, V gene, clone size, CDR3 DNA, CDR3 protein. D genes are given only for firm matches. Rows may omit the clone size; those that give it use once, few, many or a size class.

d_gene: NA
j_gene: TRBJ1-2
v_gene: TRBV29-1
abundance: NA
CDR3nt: TGCAGCGCAGGTTCCAGCTATGGCTACACCTTC
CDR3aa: CSAGSSYGYTF

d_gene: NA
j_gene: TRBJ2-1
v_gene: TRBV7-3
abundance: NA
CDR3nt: TGTGCCAGCAGCTTAAGGCCCCTCTCCTACAATGAGCAGTTCTTC
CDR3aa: CASSLRPLSYNEQFF

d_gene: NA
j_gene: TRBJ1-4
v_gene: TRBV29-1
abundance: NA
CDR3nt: TGCAGCGGGGGGCGTAATGAAAAACTGTTTTTT
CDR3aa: CSGGRNEKLFF

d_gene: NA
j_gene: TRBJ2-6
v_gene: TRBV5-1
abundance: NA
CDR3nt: TGCGCCAGCAGGGACCAATCTGGGGCCAACGTCCTGACTTTC
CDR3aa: CASRDQSGANVLTF

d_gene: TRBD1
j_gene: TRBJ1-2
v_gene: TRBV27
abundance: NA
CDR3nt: TGTGCCAGCAGTTTGGGGGCCGCCGGGACAGCTAACTATGGCTACACCTTC
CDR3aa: CASSLGAAGTANYGYTF

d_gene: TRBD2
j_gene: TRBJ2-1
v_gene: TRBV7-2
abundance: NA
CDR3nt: TGTGCCAGCAGCTCGGCTAGCGGGGCGAGCTCCTACAATGAGCAGTTCTTC
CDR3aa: CASSSASGASSYNEQFF

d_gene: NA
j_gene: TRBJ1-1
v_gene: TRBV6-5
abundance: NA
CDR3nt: TGTGCCAGCCAACGTACTGAAGCTTTCTTT
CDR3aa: CASQRTEAFF

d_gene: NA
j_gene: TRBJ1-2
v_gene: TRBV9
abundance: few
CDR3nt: TGTGCCAGCAGCTCCTCACCTCTTAACTATGGCTACACCTTC
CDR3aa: CASSSSPLNYGYTF

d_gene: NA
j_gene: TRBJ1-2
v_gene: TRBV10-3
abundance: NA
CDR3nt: TGTGCCATCAGTGAGTCGCTGGGGGACTCCTATGGCTACACCTTC
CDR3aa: CAISESLGDSYGYTF

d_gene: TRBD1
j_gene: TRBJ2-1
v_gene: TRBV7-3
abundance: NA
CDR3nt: TGTGCCAGCAGCCCACGGGCAGGGGGCTGGGATGAGCAGTTCTTC
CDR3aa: CASSPRAGGWDEQFF

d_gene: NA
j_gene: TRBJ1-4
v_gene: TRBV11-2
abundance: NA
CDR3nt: TGTGCCAGCAGCCCTAAAGGGCTGATATGGGAAAAACTGTTTTTT
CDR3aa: CASSPKGLIWEKLFF

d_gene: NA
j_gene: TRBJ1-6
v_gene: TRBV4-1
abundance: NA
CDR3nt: TGCGCCAGCAGCCAAGGGGAGGGGCCCATCAATTCACCCCTCCACTTT
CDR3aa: CASSQGEGPINSPLHF

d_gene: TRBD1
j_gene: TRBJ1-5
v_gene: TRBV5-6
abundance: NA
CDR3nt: TGTGCCAGCAGCTTAGACAGGGGACTGGGGGATCAGCCCCAGCATTTT
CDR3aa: CASSLDRGLGDQPQHF

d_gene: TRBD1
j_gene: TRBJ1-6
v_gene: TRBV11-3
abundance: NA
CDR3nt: TGTGCCAGCAGCTTAAACGGGGGGGGGACAGAAAATTCACCCCTCCACTTT
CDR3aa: CASSLNGGGTENSPLHF

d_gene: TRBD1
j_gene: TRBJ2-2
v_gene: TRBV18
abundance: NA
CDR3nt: TGTGCCAGCCAGGGACAGGGGATATCCGGGGAGCTGTTTTTT
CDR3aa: CASQGQGISGELFF

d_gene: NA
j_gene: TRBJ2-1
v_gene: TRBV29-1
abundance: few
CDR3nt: TGCAGCTCCCCAGGGCCGGCAGCGAGCAATGAGCAGTTCTTC
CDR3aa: CSSPGPAASNEQFF

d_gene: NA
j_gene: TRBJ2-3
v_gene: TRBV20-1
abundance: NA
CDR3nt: TGCAGTGCCGCGGTAGATACGCAGTATTTT
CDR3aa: CSAAVDTQYF

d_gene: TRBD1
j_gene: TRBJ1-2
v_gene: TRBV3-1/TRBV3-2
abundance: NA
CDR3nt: TGTGCCAGCAGCCAAACAGGGGGCGTGTGGCGAGGAGGCTACACCTTC
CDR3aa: CASSQTGGVWRGGYTF

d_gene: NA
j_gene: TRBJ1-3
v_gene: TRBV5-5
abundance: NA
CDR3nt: TGTGCCAGCAGCTTGCTGGGGGGAGGAAACACCATATATTTT
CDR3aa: CASSLLGGGNTIYF

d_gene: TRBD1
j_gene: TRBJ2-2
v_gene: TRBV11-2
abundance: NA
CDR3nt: TGTGCCAGCAGCCGCCGGACAGGGTACACCGGGGAGCTGTTTTTT
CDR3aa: CASSRRTGYTGELFF

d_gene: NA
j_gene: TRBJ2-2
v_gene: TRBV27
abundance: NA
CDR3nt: TGTGCCAGCAGACAGGGATCGGCCGGGGAGCTGTTTTTT
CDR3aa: CASRQGSAGELFF

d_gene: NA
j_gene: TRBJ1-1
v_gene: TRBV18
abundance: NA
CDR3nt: TGTGCCAGCTCAAGCTCCGGGACGGCGAACACTGAAGCTTTCTTT
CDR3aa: CASSSSGTANTEAFF

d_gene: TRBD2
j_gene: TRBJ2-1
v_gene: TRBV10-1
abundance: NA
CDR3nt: TGCGCCAGCACGAGACTAGCGGGGGGCTCCTTCTTGTACAATGAGCAGTTCTTC
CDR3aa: CASTRLAGGSFLYNEQFF

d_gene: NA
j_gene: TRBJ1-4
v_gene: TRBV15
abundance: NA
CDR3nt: TGTGCCACCAGCAGAGACCCTAGGCCAGGGCTGGGCGAAAAACTGTTTTTT
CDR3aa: CATSRDPRPGLGEKLFF

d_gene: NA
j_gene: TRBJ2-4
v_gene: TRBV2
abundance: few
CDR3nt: TGTGCCAGCAGTGAAAACGCAGCCGTAAACATTCAGTACTTC
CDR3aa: CASSENAAVNIQYF

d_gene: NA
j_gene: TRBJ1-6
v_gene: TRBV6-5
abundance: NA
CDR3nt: TGTGCCAGCAGTTACTCGATACGTTCACCCCTCCACTTT
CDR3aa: CASSYSIRSPLHF

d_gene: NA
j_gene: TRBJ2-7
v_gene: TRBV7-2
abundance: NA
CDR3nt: TGTGCCAGCAGACGTACAGGGGGGGACTACGAGCAGTACTTC
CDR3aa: CASRRTGGDYEQYF

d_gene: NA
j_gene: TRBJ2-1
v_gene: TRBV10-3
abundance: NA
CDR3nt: TGTGCCACAGGGGAGGTCTCCGATGAGCAGTTCTTC
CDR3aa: CATGEVSDEQFF

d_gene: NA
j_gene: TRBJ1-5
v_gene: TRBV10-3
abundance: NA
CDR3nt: TGTGCCATCAGAGCGGGAGATCAGCCCCAGCATTTT
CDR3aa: CAIRAGDQPQHF

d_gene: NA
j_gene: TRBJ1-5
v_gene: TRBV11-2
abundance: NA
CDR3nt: TGTGCCAGCAGCTTAAGCCAGGCCGCTCAGCCCCAGCATTTT
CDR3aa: CASSLSQAAQPQHF

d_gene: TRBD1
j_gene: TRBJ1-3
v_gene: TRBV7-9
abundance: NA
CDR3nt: TGTGCCAGCAGGTCTCCGGGACAGGGTTTAGGCACCATATATTTT
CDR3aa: CASRSPGQGLGTIYF